The 8 T cell receptor beta chains listed next were all sequenced from one sample in a study of shared T cell receptors in the human thymus. Profiled with immunoSEQ multiplex PCR; TCRdb holds only in-frame clones, not every one. The data hold some 400,000 clones, with 85% to 95% observed a single time. Input material: thymocytes. These receptors were taken from a human donor.

The rearrangement uses TRBV27 and TRBJ2-3; possible D gene TRBD1, 5 bases. The CDR3 sequence is 13 residues long. The V end lost 7 bases, the J end lost 3 bases, and 11 bases lay between the germline ends. Germline loops: CDR1 MNHEY, CDR2 SMNVEV (reference sequence). CDR3 DNA: TGTGCCAGCATACAGGACGGGACAGATACGCAGTATTTT. This gives the protein CASIQDGTDTQYF.

V and J are TRBV5-1 and TRBJ1-1; 7 positions agree with TRBD1. Germline CDR1 SGHRS, CDR2 YFSETQ. V lost 4 bases, J lost 4 bases, and 7 bases stayed unmatched. This CDR3 region has 14 residues. CDR3 DNA sequence: TGCGCCAGCAGCCCTCATAAGGGGGCCACTGAAGCTTTCTTT. Amino acids: CASSPHKGATEAFF.

The J gene is TRBJ2-7, the V gene TRBV6-6; 8 bases line up with TRBD1. Germline-derived CDR1 and CDR2 are MNHNY and SVGAGI (reference sequence). V gave up 7 bases and J gave up 3 bases; unmatched junction bases: 8. The CDR3 totals 14 residues. This chain's CDR3 is CASTTDRGNYEQYF. The CDR3 coding sequence is TGTGCCAGCACCACCGACAGGGGTAACTACGAGCAGTACTTC.

The chain is built from TRBV20-1 and TRBJ2-3, with unresolved D. The CDR3 spans 11 residues. Germline lookup yields CDR1 DFQATT and CDR2 SNEGSKA (reference sequence). Deletions cut 6 bases from V and 0 bases from J, with 4 bases between. CDR3: CSAWSTDTQYF. The CDR3 DNA is TGCAGTGCCTGGAGCACAGATACGCAGTATTTT.

The DNA of the CDR3 is TGTGCCAGCAGCCCACGCGGCCGGGACAGGGGGCTTGAGCAGTACTTC. It is translated as CASSPRGRDRGLEQYF. The chain carries TRBV14 and TRBJ2-7; 12 bases are a match to TRBD1. This CDR3 is 16 amino acids long. Germline V gene lookup returns CDR1 SGHDN and CDR2 FVKESK. V shed 4 bases and J 7 bases; nucleotides not matched to a gene: 11.

The chain employs TRBV10-3 and TRBJ2-1, with D tentatively TRBD2 (5 bases). V lost 1 base to trimming and J lost 1 base, with 26 bases between them. Germline-derived CDR1 and CDR2 are ENHRY and SYGVKD. This CDR3 contains 21 residues. CDR3 nucleotide sequence: TGTGCCATCAGTGAGTTACTACCCGGGATAAAAACGAACATATCCTACAATGAGCAGTTCTTC. Encoded protein: CAISELLPGIKTNISYNEQFF.

The rearrangement links TRBV14 to TRBJ2-1; 11 bases fit TRBD2. The CDR3 sequence is 15 residues long. The germline V gene encodes CDR1 SGHDN and CDR2 FVKESK. The ends lost 2 bases at V and 4 bases at J; junction bases unmatched: 1. Here the CDR3 reads CASSQTSGRYNEQFF. The CDR3 nucleotides read TGTGCCAGCAGCCAAACTAGCGGGAGATACAATGAGCAGTTCTTC.

This sequence joins TRBV27 and TRBJ2-7; 12 nucleotides match TRBD1. With V trimmed by 1 base and J by 0 bases, 4 bases remained unmatched. Germline lookup yields CDR1 MNHEY and CDR2 SMNVEV (reference sequence). CDR3 length: 17 residues. The CDR3 DNA reads TGTGCCAGCAGTTTATGGGGACAGGGGGCCTACTCCTACGAGCAGTACTTC. It translates to CASSLWGQGAYSYEQYF.